These T cell receptor beta chains were read from a single sample in a study of blood T cell repertoires in COVID-19. TCRdb keeps only in-frame clones here, not all; method: immunoSEQ multiplex PCR. This sample has 350,000 or so clones; over 85% occur once, and the top ten carry under 5%. Source material: peripheral blood. Receptor source: a woman aged 55-69 years with COVID-19, enrolled during active disease. CDR3s include the opening cysteine and the closing phenylalanine or tryptophan. The order of the fields is D gene, clone size, V gene, J gene, CDR3 DNA, CDR3 protein. D genes are given only for firm matches. Part of the rows lack a size; the others show once, few, many or a class for expanded clones.

>.|.|TRBV28|TRBJ1-1
TGTGCCAGCAGCTGGCAGGGGATGAACACTGAAGCTTTCTTT
CASSWQGMNTEAFF
>.|.|TRBV28|TRBJ2-3
TGTGCAAGCGTGGGCGGGGGCGAAAGCACAGATACGCAGTATTTT
CASVGGGESTDTQYF
>.|.|TRBV7-6|TRBJ1-2
TGTGCCAGCAGCTTAGGGGGAATCGAGGGCTCGGAGGCACACTATGGCTACACCTTC
CASSLGGIEGSEAHYGYTF
>.|.|TRBV19|TRBJ2-5
TGTGCCAGTAGGGAACAGGGAAAATTGTCGGAGACCCAGTACTTC
CASREQGKLSETQYF
>.|.|TRBV5-1|TRBJ2-2
TGCGCCAGCAGCTTGGGCCCAGGGGCGAACACCGGGGAGCTGTTTTTT
CASSLGPGANTGELFF
>TRBD1|.|TRBV19|TRBJ1-1
TGTGCCAGTAGTATAACAGGGGCGAACACTGAAGCTTTCTTT
CASSITGANTEAFF
>.|.|TRBV5-1|TRBJ1-2
TGCGCCAGCAGCCCGGGACTTGGTAACTATGGCTACACCTTC
CASSPGLGNYGYTF
>.|.|TRBV19|TRBJ2-2
TGTGCCAGCGCCCGGACTGACGACTCGAACACCGGGGAGCTGTTTTTT
CASARTDDSNTGELFF
>.|.|TRBV3-1/TRBV3-2|TRBJ1-1
TGTGCCAGCACCCCCGGTGGCACTGAAGCTTTCTTT
CASTPGGTEAFF
>.|.|TRBV21-1|TRBJ2-1
TGTGCCAGTCTTAGTCAAGCACTCCCACCCAACCCCTACAATGAGCAGTTCTTC
CASLSQALPPNPYNEQFF
>TRBD1|.|TRBV7-2|TRBJ1-2
TGTGCCAGCAGCCCGGGACAGGGGGCAAACTATGGCTACACCTTC
CASSPGQGANYGYTF
>.|once|TRBV7-8|TRBJ2-1
TGTGCCAGCAGCTTGGGGGCTGCCTCCTCCTACAATGAGCAGTTCTTC
CASSLGAASSYNEQFF
>TRBD1|.|TRBV6-4|TRBJ1-1
TGTGCCAGCAGTACAGGGGGGAACACTGAAGCTTTCTTT
CASSTGGNTEAFF
>TRBD2|once|TRBV5-1|TRBJ2-7
TGCGCCAGCAGCGCTAGCGGGGTTAGCTCCTACGAGCAGTACTTC
CASSASGVSSYEQYF
>.|.|TRBV7-2|TRBJ1-4
TGTGCCAGCAGCTCCGTCGCAGGGCCGTTCGGACTGTTTTTT
CASSSVAGPFGLFF
>TRBD1|.|TRBV24-1|TRBJ2-3
TGTGCCACCAGGGGACAGGGGAGTACAGATACGCAGTATTTT
CATRGQGSTDTQYF
>TRBD1|.|TRBV7-8|TRBJ1-2
TGTGCCAGCAGCTTCGGGCAGGGGGCGGGTGGCTACACCTTC
CASSFGQGAGGYTF
>.|.|TRBV19|TRBJ1-5
TGTGCCAGTATGGGGGGGTGGTCCCGACCCCAGCATTTT
CASMGGWSRPQHF
>.|.|TRBV4-1|TRBJ1-2
TGCGCCAGCAGCCAAGGGAGGCAGGCGTGGGGTGGCTACACCTTC
CASSQGRQAWGGYTF
>TRBD1|.|TRBV24-1|TRBJ2-7
TGTGCCACCAGTGACGGACAGGTTGGGACCTACGAGCAGTACTTC
CATSDGQVGTYEQYF
>.|.|TRBV5-8|TRBJ1-2
TGTGCCAGCAGCCCCGGCGGGGTTAAGGGCTACACCTTC
CASSPGGVKGYTF
>.|.|TRBV5-1|TRBJ2-2
TGCGCCAGCAGCTTGGAGGGGAACGGGGAGCTGTTTTTT
CASSLEGNGELFF
>TRBD1|.|TRBV28|TRBJ2-7
TGTGCCAGCAGTCAACTGACAGGGGCCTACGAGCAGTACTTC
CASSQLTGAYEQYF
>.|.|TRBV28|TRBJ1-1
TGTGCCAGCAGTCGGCACGCCCTGGGCAGGGGCGGACGAGACGCTGAAGCTTTCTTT
CASSRHALGRGGRDAEAFF
>.|.|TRBV5-1|TRBJ1-2
TGCGCCAGCAGCACCGACAGTTCTAGTGGCTACACCTTC
CASSTDSSSGYTF
>.|.|TRBV7-6|TRBJ1-4
TGTGCCAGCAGCTTAGTGTACAGAGCAACTAATGAAAAACTGTTTTTT
CASSLVYRATNEKLFF
>.|.|TRBV5-1|TRBJ2-6
TGCGCCAGCAGCTCTCCTGCTGGGGCCAACGTCCTGACTTTC
CASSSPAGANVLTF
>.|.|TRBV20-1|TRBJ1-2
TGCAGCGCGGTGGAAAACTATGGCTACACCTTC
CSAVENYGYTF
>TRBD1|.|TRBV4-2|TRBJ1-4
TGTGCCAGCAGCCAAGAACAGGGGCATACTAATGAAAAACTGTTTTTT
CASSQEQGHTNEKLFF
>TRBD2|.|TRBV13|TRBJ2-1
TGTGCCAGCAGCTTCCAGCGGGGGGCCAGAAATGAGCAGTTCTTC
CASSFQRGARNEQFF